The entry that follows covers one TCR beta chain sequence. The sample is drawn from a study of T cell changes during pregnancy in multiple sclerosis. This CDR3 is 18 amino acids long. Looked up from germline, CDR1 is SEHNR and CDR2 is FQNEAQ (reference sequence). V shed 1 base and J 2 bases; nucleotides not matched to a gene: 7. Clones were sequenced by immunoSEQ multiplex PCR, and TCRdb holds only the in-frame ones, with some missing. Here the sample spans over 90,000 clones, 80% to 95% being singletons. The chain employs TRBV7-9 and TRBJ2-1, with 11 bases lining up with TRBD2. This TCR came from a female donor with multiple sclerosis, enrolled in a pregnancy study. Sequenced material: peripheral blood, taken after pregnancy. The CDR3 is CASSLGQTSGNTYNEQFF. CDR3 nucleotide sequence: TGTGCCAGCAGCTTAGGACAGACTAGCGGGAACACCTACAATGAGCAGTTCTTC. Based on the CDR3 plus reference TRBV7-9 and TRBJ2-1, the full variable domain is DTGVSQNPRHKITKRGQNVTFRCDPISEHNRLYWYRQTLGQGPEFLTYFQNEAQLEKSRLLSDRFSAERPKGSFSTLEIQRTEQGDSAMYLCASSLGQTSGNTYNEQFFGPGTRLTVL.